This TCR beta chain is drawn from a study of cytomegalovirus exposure and HLA in healthy donors (dated 2017 in TCRdb). For the wider study: According to an earlier analysis of 587 of the donors, some 180 million T cells yielded 120 million or so unique TCR beta sequences and about 300 Gb of sequence data. About 320 gigabases of sequencing data and 80 million or so unique TCR sequences were included in an early release covering over 600 HLA-typed donors. The genetic ancestry cluster associated with self-reported Caucasian donors included roughly 84% of the 300 to 400 genotyped donors. The study was designed to test whether signatures of past pathogen exposure could be identified by cataloging public T cell receptors. Using immunosequencing, the study profiled T cell repertoires from 500 to 800 subjects and related those repertoires to cytomegalovirus serostatus. Besides the first cohort of about 730 subjects, a separate validation cohort made up of 120 different subjects was used. High-throughput TCR immunosequencing, statistical association of individual TCRs with disease status, and machine learning were combined to predict cytomegalovirus infection status. A later analysis re-examined previously published TCR beta repertoires from several hundred donors and added high-resolution HLA genotyping to investigate patterns of TCR occurrence. Rather than using new phenotypic data, the later analysis identified candidate immune exposures from TCR beta sequences and from how often those sequences occurred across donors. To decide whether each TCR beta V gene segment behaved as functional or pseudogenic, an earlier analysis of approximately 620 of the donors relied on high-throughput TCR beta sequencing. Alongside the repertoire data, information on donor age, sex, ethnicity and CMV serostatus was compiled. A later genetic analysis took genome-wide SNP genotypes for about 55% of the 666 donors and used that subset as a discovery cohort. All discovery cohort repertoires had been generated on a single sequencing platform. Class I and class II HLA loci were covered by the typing at four-digit resolution. The number of donors typed differed by locus, with roughly 629-640 for A, B, C, DRB1 and DQB1, 522 for DQA1, 600 to 610 for DPA1, and some 440 for DPB1. Because of strong linkage in the cohort, a few DR-DQ haplotypes were treated as single units for association and clustering. Across some 400 genotyped donors of the cohort, an average of about 200,000 unique TCR beta nucleotide sequences per donor were sequenced, and around 20% of those sequences were non-productive. Paper-wide results and their limitations: Presence/absence analyses assumed roughly uniform sequencing depth across donors, an assumption that may not hold. The authors suggested that the approach could potentially be generalized to other disease states and immunological phenotypes. In vitro tests confirmed that a few of the cytomegalovirus-associated TCR beta chains recognize cytomegalovirus antigens. In a later analysis, most CMV-associated TCR beta chains were found to appear HLA-restricted, with HLA associations seemingly driven largely by CMV exposure. Specific HLA alleles were associated with about 17,000 TCR beta sequences at a false discovery rate of 0.05 in a later analysis. CMV serostatus was the only immune exposure information available for the cohort. Because HLA typing was missing for some donors at each locus, association tests included only the typed subset. Because the 87-base-pair reads could not distinguish some IMGT-functional V segments, including TRBV6-2 and TRBV6-3, those segments were excluded. Linkage disequilibrium might explain the correlated functional status among segregating V segments, but an unknown experimental factor could not be ruled out. A later analysis found that HLA-associated TCR beta chains were more clonally expanded and had lower generation probabilities than equally common non-associated chains. Compared with the 666-donor mean, donors in an Asian-associated ancestry cluster had fewer N-insertions in productive TCRs, according to a later genetic analysis. The cohort was sequenced for TCR beta chains only, and without alpha or paired-chain data the features that could be detected were limited. The classifier was reported to diagnose cytomegalovirus status with high specificity and sensitivity in both the original cohort and the validation cohort. A further reported finding was that TCR beta sequences accurately predicted the HLA-A and HLA-B alleles for most subjects in the first cohort. The study listed 164 TCR beta chains as associated with cytomegalovirus. A later analysis reported that several top co-occurrence clusters appeared linked to parvovirus B19, influenza, CMV and Epstein-Barr virus. An association between a missense DCLRE1C variant and V-gene and J-gene trimming of TCR beta chains was found in a later genetic analysis and replicated in an independent cohort. Because counts were too low, more than 15 rarely observed V segments, including chromosome 9 orphons, were excluded from the earlier analysis of around 590 of the donors. A cluster of highly shared sequence variants was judged likely to be a technical artifact of the sequencing pipeline. Assigning TCR associations to individual alleles was difficult when HLA alleles, especially DR and DQ, strongly co-occurred. In a later analysis, TCR association rates were found to vary across HLA loci, with the most associated TCRs seen for DRB1 alleles and the fewest for HLA-C alleles. In an earlier analysis of approximately 590 of the donors, most TCR beta V segments appeared in productive rearrangements about 90% or about 30% of the time, broadly matching IMGT annotations. While some public TCRs were present in many individuals, most TCR sequences turned up only very rarely across donors.

The CDR3 measures 15 amino acids from cysteine to phenylalanine. Only CDR3 DNA remains: 45 bases, in frame from the first base. Germline trimming: 4 bases from V, 6 bases from J; junction bases outside gene matches: 7. CDR1 SGDLS and CDR2 YYNGEE are derived from the germline V gene. Library preparation was by the immunoSEQ multiplex PCR assay. A mixture of 60 forward primers for TCR Vbeta segments and 13 reverse primers for TCR Jbeta segments was used in the multiplex PCR. Amplification of the CDR3 region of rearranged TCR beta genes was performed with a multiplex PCR assay on genomic DNA. Amplified TCR beta libraries were sequenced as 87-base-pair reads on the Illumina HiSeq System. As for the original processing: A later analysis counted tens of millions of unique TCR beta chains across the 650 to 700 repertoires, and some 11 million of these chains were shared by at least two donors. Raw reads were error-corrected and collapsed into unique sequences by a nearest-neighbor algorithm in which closely related sequences were merged to remove PCR and sequencing errors. Alignment of CDR3 sequences to IMGT reference sequences was used to assign V, D and J gene segments. For a sequence to be retained, a match of at least six nucleotides to both a V gene segment and a J gene segment was required. Rearrangements were classified as productive when the CDR3 lacked stop codons and remained in frame with V and J, and all other rearrangements were classified as non-productive. Following IMGT convention, CDR3 was defined as the stretch from the second conserved V-encoded cysteine to the conserved J-encoded phenylalanine. In an earlier analysis of around 540 of the donors, sequences lacking an unambiguous match to a single V gene segment were excluded. An earlier analysis of several hundred of the donors called V segments functional above 56.7% productive rearrangements and segregating when the between-donor standard deviation exceeded 5%. A statistical classification framework was developed to diagnose cytomegalovirus status using the catalog of TCR beta chain sequences. A later analysis assigned V and J genes by comparing TCR nucleotide sequences with IMGT/GENE-DB human TR gene sequences. Using the TCRdist pipeline, a later analysis assigned CDR3 sequences along with most-parsimonious VDJ recombination scenarios. In a later analysis, every TCR beta chain was defined by the combination of its CDR3 amino acid sequence and its V-gene family, and reads without a unique V-gene family were dropped. To address suspected cross-contamination and a sequencing artifact, a later analysis removed 550 to 750 highly shared, low-generation-probability nucleotide sequences. A later analysis calculated a clonal expansion index for each public chain from normalized within-repertoire ranks of inferred template counts. Generation probabilities in a later analysis came from a VDJ recombination model fitted to out-of-frame rearrangements, and those results were checked against IGoR. Hypergeometric tests were used in a later analysis to score TCR-TCR, TCR-HLA and TCR-CMV co-occurrence, with a repertoire-size bias correction applied to the TCR pairs. To estimate false discovery rates, a later analysis permuted the HLA or CMV assignments 20 times. A later analysis grouped co-occurring TCRs with DBSCAN, adding TCRdist sequence similarity when clustering within HLA-allele-positive subsets. Co-occurrence clustering excluded repertoires with fewer than 30,000 or more than 120,000 public chains, plus five with anomalous nucleotide sharing. The source is immuneACCESS, and TCRdb retained only in-frame sequences with V and J called. Part of the clones is not carried over; for the studies checked, unresolved V genes explain less than half of this, and the remainder is unexplained. The V and J calls and the clone size are those of that table, but D and trimming were determined from the DNA. The sample table contains under 90,000 clones; only one count was recorded for approximately 90% of them. In total, the top ten clones hold 2% to 2.5% of the sample.

In total, approximately 700 healthy bone marrow donors made up the cohort. All cohort members were sampled while nominally healthy, although unrecorded immune exposures were likely present. The donor tested CMV seronegative and was one of the 352 seronegative cohort members. Every donor gave a peripheral blood sample, and the peripheral blood mononuclear cells from that sample were used for TCR beta sequencing. The Qiagen DNeasy Blood Extraction Kit was used to extract genomic DNA from the blood cell samples. Details on this clone: The target of this receptor is not known. Base qualities are not at hand, and no much larger clone is one base apart.

This chain is built from TRBV9 and TRBJ1-5; 10 bases in the middle match TRBD1. This clonotype was sampled from a man aged 18 to 35 in good health and CMV-seronegative. The specimen was PBMCs. This receptor has the CDR3 CASSPGTGAGQPQHF. The DNA sequence is TGTGCCAGCAGCCCTGGGACAGGGGCGGGTCAGCCCCAGCATTTT.